This TCR beta chain was captured by sequencing in a study of T cells after posttransplantation cyclophosphamide. General study findings and limits: Tissue-infiltrating T cells from skin or gut overlapped little with blood T cells.

In germline, CDR1 is WNHNN, CDR2 SYGVQD (reference sequence). This CDR3 has 15 residues. The ends were cut back, 11 bases at V and 8 bases at J, with 25 bases in the middle. The repertoire was sequenced with immunoSEQ multiplex PCR; TCRdb's copy has only in-frame clones and lacks some. Among roughly 23,000 clones listed, approximately 88% were seen once. Sampled 1 year posttransplant, controls received myeloablative marrow transplants, methotrexate and a calcineurin inhibitor. As concerns this clone: Antigen: not known.

The input for sequencing was PBMCs, taken after an allogeneic stem cell transplant with a calcineurin inhibitor and methotrexate. V usage is TRBV10-1 and J usage is TRBJ2-1, with a weak D call TRBD2 (6 bases). The sequence derives from a female patient aged 50-59 years who received an allogeneic stem cell transplant from an unrelated donor, was CMV-positive, and had chronic GVHD only. Some T cells could come from the graft donor. The CDR3 nucleotides read TGCGCCTCTCGACCCGGGACTGCACTGAGCCATGAGCAGTTCTTC. Residues: CASRPGTALSHEQFF.